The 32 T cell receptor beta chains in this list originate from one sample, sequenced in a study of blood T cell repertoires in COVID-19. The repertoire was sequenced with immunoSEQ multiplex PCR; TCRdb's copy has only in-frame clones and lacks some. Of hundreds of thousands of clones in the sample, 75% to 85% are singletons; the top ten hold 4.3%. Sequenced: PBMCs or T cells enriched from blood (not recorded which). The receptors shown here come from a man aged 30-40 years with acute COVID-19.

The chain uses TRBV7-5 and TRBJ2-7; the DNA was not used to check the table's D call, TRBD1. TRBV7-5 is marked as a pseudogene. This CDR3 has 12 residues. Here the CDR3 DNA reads TGTGTCAGAAGCCCGGACAGGGGCGAGCAGTACTTC. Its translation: CVRSPDRGEQYF.

CDR3 in amino acids: CASSQVRSGKLTQHF. Here the CDR3 DNA reads TGTGCCAGCAGCCAAGTGCGCAGCGGGAAATTGACCCAGCATTTT. The chain employs TRBV3-1 (or the pseudogene TRBV3-2) and TRBJ1-5; D is unclear. CDR1 and CDR2 (germline): LGHDT, YNNKEL (reference sequence). There are 15 residues in the CDR3. V lost 1 base and J 11 bases, leaving 18 bases between the germline ends.

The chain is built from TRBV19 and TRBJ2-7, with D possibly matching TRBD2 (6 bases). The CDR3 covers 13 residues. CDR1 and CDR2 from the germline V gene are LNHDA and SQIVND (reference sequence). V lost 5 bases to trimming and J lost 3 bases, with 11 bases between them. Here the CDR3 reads CASSSGLSYEQYF. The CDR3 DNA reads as TGTGCCAGTAGTTCGGGACTGAGCTACGAGCAGTACTTC.

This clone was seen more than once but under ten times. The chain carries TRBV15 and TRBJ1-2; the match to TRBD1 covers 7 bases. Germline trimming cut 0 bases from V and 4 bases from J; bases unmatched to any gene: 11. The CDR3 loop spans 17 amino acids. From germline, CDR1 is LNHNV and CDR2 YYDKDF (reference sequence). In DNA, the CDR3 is TGTGCCACCAGCAGAGAGTCCGCAGGACAGGAACCCTATGGCTACACCTTC. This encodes CATSRESAGQEPYGYTF.

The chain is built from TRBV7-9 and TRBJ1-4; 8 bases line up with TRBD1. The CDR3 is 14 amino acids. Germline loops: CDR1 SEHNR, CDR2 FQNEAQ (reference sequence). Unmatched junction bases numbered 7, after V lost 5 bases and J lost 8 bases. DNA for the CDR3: TGTGCCAGCAGCCCCTGGACAGGGACCGAAAAACTGTTTTTT. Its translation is CASSPWTGTEKLFF.

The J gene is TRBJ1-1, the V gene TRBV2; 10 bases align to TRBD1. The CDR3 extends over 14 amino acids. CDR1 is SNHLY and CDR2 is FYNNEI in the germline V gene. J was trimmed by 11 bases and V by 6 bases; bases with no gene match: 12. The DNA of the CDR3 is TGTGCCAGCAGGGACACCTCGACAGGGGGCAGGGCTTTCTTT. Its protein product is CASRDTSTGGRAFF.

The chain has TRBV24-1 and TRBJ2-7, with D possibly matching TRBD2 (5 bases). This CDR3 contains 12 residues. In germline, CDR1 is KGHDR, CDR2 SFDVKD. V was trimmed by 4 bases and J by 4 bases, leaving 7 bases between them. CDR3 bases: TGTGCCACCAGTGAAGGGAGTTACGAGCAGTACTTC. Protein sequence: CATSEGSYEQYF.

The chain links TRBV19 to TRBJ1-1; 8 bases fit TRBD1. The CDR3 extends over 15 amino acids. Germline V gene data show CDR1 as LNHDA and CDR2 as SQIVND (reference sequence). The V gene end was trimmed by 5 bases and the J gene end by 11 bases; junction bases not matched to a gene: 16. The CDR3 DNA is TGTGCCAGTAGTCCCACTCTCCCGGACAGGGAAGATGCTTTCTTT. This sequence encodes CASSPTLPDREDAFF.

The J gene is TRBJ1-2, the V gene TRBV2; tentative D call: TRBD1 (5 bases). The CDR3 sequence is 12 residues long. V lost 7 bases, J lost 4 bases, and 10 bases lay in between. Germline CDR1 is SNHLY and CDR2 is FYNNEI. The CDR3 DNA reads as TGTGCCAGCAAAGGCGACAGCTATGGCTACACCTTC. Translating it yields CASKGDSYGYTF.

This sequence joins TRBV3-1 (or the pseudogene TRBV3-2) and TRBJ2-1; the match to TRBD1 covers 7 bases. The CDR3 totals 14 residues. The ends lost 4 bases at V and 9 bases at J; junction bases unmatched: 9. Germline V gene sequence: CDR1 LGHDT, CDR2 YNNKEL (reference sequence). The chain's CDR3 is CASSPAVTGSEQFF. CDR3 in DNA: TGTGCCAGCAGCCCGGCTGTGACAGGGAGTGAGCAGTTCTTC.

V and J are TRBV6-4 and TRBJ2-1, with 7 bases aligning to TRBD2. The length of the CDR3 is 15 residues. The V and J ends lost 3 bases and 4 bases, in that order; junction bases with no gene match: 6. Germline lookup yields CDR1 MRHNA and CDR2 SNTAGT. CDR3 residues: CASSEGGGGYNEQFF. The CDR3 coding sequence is TGTGCCAGCAGTGAAGGTGGGGGGGGATACAATGAGCAGTTCTTC.

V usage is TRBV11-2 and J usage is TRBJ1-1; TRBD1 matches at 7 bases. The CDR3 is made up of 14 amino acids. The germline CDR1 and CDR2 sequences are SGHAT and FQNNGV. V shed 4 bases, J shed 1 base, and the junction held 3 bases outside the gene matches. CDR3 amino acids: CASSSGTANTEAFF. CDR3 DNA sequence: TGTGCCAGCAGCTCCGGGACAGCGAACACTGAAGCTTTCTTT.

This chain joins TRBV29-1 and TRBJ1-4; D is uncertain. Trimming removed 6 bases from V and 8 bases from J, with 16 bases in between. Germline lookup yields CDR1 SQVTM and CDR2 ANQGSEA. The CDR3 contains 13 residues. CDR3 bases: TGCAGCGTGCTGATAGACCAGGCGGAAAAACTGTTTTTT. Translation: CSVLIDQAEKLFF.

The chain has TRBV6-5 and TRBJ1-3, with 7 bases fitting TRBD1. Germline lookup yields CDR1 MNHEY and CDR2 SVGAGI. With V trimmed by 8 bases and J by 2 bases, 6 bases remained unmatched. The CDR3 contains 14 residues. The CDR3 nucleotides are TGTGCCAGCCGTCAGGGGGAGGCTGGAAACACCATATATTTT. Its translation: CASRQGEAGNTIYF.

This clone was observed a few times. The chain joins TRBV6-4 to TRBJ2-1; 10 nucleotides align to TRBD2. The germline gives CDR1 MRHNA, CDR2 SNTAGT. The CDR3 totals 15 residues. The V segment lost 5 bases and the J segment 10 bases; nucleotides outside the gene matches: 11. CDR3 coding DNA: TGTGCCAGCAGTAAGGAGAGCGGGGGGGCCCACGAGCAGTTCTTC. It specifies CASSKESGGAHEQFF.

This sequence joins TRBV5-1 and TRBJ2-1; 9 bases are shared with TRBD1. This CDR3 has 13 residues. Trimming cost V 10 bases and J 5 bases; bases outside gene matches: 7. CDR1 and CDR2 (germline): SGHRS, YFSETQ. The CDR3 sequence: CAVTGGADNEQFF. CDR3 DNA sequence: TGCGCCGTAACAGGGGGCGCCGACAATGAGCAGTTCTTC. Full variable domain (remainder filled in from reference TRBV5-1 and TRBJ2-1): KAGVTQTPRYLIKTRGQQVTLSCSPISGHRSVSWYQQTPGQGLQFLFEYFSETQRNKGNFPGRFSGRQFSNSRSEMNVSTLELGDSALYLCAVTGGADNEQFFGPGTRLTVL.

CDR3 in DNA: TGCGCCAGCAGCTTGGGCCAGGGGGCTATGTTATCGGCTGAAGCTTTCTTT. As protein: CASSLGQGAMLSAEAFF. The V and J genes are TRBV5-1 and TRBJ1-1; 8 nucleotides line up with TRBD1. The CDR3 is 17 amino acids. V dropped 0 bases and J dropped 6; count of bases not matched to a gene: 13. The germline gives CDR1 SGHRS, CDR2 YFSETQ.

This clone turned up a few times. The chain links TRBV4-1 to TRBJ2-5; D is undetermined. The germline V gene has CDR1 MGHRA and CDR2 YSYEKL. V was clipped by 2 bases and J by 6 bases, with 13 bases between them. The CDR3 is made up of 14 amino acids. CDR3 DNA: TGCGCCAGCAGCCAACTCGGTCTCGAGAAGACCCAGTACTTC. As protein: CASSQLGLEKTQYF.

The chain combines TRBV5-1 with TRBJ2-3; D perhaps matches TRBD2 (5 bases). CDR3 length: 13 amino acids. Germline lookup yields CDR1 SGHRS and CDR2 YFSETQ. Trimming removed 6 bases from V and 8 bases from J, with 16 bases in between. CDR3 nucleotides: TGCGCCAGCACCGTCGGAGAAGGAGGTACGCAGTATTTT. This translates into CASTVGEGGTQYF.

In DNA, the CDR3 is TGTGCCAGCAGCCCACAACAGGGGCCCTACGAGCAGTACTTC. This sequence encodes CASSPQQGPYEQYF. The chain recombines TRBV11-2 with TRBJ2-7; 7 bases are shared with TRBD1. From germline, CDR1 is SGHAT and CDR2 FQNNGV. V shed 5 bases, J shed 2 bases, and the junction held 6 bases outside the gene matches. This CDR3 region has 14 residues. The complete variable domain, with remaining parts taken from reference TRBV11-2 and TRBJ2-7, reads EAGVAQSPRYKIIEKRQSVAFWCNPISGHATLYWYQQILGQGPKLLIQFQNNGVVDDSQLPKDRFSAERLKGVDSTLKIQPAKLEDSAVYLCASSPQQGPYEQYFGPGTRLTVT.

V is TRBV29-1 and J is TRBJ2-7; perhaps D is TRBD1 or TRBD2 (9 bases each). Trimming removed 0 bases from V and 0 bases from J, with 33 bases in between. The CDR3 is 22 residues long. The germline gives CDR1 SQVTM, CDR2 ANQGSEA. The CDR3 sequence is CSVEDFGGTGTSSGARSYEQYF. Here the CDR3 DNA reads TGCAGCGTTGAAGATTTCGGGGGGACAGGGACTTCTAGCGGGGCCCGCTCCTACGAGCAGTACTTC.

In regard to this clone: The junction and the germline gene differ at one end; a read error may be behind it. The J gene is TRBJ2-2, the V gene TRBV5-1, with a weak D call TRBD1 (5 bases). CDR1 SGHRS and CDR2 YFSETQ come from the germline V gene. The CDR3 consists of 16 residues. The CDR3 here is CASSLAGISISGELFF. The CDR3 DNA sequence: TGCGCCAGCAGCTTGGCAGGGATATCGATTTCCGGCGAGCTGTTTTTT.

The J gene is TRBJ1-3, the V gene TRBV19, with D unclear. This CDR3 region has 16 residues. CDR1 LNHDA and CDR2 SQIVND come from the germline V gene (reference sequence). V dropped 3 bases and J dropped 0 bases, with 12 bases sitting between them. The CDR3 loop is CASSIGAGNSGNTIYF. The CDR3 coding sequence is TGTGCCAGTAGTATTGGAGCGGGGAACTCTGGAAACACCATATATTTT.

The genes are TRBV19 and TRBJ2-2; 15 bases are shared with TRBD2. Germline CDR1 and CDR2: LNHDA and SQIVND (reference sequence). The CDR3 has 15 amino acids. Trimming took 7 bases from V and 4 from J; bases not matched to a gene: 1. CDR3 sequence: CASTGLAGGTGELFF. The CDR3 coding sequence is TGTGCCAGTACGGGACTAGCGGGGGGCACCGGGGAGCTGTTTTTT.

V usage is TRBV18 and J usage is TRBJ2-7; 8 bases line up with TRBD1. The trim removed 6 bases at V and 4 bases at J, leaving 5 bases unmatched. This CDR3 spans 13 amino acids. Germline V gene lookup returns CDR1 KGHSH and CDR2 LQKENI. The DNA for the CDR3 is TGTGCCAGCTCCACTGGACAGGGTTACGAGCAGTACTTC. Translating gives CASSTGQGYEQYF.

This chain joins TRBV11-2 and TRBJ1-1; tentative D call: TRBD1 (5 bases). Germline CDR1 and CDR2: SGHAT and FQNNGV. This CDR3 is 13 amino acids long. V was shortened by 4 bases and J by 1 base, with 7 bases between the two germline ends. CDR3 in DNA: TGTGCCAGCAGCTATCAGGGGAACACTGAAGCTTTCTTT. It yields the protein CASSYQGNTEAFF.

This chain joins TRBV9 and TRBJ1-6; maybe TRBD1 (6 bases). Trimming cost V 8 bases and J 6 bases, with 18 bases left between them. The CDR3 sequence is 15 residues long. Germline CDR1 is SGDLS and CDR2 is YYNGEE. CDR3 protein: CASSRTGNPNSPLHF. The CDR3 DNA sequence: TGTGCCAGTTCGCGCACAGGGAACCCTAATTCACCCCTCCACTTT.

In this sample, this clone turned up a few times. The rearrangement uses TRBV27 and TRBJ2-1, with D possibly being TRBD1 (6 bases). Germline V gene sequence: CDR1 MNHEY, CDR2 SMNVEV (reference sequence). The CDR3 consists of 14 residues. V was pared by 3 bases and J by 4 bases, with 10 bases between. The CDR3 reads CASSFWGPYNEQFF. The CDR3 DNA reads TGTGCCAGCAGTTTTTGGGGGCCTTACAATGAGCAGTTCTTC.

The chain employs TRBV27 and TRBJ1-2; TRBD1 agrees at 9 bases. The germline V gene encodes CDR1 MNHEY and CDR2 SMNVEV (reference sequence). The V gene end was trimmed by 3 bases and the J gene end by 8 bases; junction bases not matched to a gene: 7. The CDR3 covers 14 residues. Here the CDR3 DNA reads TGTGCCAGCAGTTTGAAACAGGGGGCGCAGGGCTACACCTTC. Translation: CASSLKQGAQGYTF.

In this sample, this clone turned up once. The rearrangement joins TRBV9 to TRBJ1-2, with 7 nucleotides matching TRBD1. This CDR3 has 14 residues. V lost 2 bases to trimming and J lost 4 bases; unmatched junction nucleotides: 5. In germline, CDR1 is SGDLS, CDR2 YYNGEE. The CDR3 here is CASSVIPGGYGYTF. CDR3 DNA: TGTGCCAGCAGCGTCATCCCAGGGGGCTATGGCTACACCTTC. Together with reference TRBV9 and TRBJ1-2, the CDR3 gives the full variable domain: DSGVTQTPKHLITATGQRVTLRCSPRSGDLSVYWYQQSLDQGLQFLIQYYNGEERAKGNILERFSAQQFPDLHSELNLSSLELGDSALYFCASSVIPGGYGYTFGSGTRLTVV.

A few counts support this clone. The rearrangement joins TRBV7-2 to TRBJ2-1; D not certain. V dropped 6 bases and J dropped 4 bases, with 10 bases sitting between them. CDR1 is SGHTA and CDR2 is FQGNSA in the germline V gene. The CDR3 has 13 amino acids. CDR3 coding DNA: TGTGCCAGCAGTCTCTCCCTTTACAATGAGCAGTTCTTC. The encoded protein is CASSLSLYNEQFF.

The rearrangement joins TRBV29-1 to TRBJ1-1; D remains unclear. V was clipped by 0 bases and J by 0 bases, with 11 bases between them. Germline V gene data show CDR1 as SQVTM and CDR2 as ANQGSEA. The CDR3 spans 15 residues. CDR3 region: CSVEDLGRLNTEAFF. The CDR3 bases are TGCAGCGTTGAAGATCTGGGCAGGTTGAACACTGAAGCTTTCTTT. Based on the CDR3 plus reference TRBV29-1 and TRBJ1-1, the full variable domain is SAVISQKPSRDICQRGTSLTIQCQVDSQVTMMFWYRQQPGQSLTLIATANQGSEATYESGFVIDKFPISRPNLTFSTLTVSNMSPEDSSIYLCSVEDLGRLNTEAFFGQGTRLTVV.